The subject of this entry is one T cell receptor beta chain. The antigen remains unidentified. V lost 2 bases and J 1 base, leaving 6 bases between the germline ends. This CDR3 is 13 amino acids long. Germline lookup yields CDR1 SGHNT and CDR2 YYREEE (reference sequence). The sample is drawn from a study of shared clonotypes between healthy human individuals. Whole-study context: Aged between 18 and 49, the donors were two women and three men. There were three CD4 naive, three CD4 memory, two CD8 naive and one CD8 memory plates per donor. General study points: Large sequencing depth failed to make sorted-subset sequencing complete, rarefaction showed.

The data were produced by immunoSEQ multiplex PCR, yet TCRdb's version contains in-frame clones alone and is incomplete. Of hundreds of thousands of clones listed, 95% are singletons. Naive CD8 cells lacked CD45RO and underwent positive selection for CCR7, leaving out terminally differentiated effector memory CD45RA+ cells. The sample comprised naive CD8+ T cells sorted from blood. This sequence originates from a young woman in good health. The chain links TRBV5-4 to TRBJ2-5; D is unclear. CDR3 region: CASSLIPQETQYF. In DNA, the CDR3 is TGTGCCAGCAGCTTAATTCCCCAAGAGACCCAGTACTTC.